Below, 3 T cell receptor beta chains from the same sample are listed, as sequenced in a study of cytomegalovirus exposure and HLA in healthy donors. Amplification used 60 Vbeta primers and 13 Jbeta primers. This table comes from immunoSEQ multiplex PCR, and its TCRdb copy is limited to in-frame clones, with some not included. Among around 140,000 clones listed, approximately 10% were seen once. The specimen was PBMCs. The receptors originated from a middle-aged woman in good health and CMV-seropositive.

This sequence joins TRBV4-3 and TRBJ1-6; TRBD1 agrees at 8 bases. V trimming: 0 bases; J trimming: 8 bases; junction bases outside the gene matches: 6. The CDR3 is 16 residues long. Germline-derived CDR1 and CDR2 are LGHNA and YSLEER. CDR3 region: CASSQDQGAEYSPLHF. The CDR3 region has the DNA TGCGCCAGCAGCCAAGATCAGGGGGCTGAGTATTCACCCCTCCACTTT.

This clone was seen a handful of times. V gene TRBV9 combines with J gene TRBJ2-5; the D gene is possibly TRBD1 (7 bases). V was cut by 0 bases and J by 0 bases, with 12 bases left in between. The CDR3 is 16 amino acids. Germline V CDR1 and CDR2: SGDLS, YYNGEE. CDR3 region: CASSVGAGGYQETQYF. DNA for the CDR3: TGTGCCAGCAGCGTAGGGGCAGGGGGGTACCAAGAGACCCAGTACTTC.

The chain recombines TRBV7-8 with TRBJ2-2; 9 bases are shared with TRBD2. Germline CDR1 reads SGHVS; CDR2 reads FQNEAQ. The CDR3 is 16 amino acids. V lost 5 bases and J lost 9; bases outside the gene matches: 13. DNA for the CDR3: TGTGCCAGCAGCGAAGTGAGGGCGGGGGGGCCCTGGGAGCTGTTTTTT. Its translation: CASSEVRAGGPWELFF.